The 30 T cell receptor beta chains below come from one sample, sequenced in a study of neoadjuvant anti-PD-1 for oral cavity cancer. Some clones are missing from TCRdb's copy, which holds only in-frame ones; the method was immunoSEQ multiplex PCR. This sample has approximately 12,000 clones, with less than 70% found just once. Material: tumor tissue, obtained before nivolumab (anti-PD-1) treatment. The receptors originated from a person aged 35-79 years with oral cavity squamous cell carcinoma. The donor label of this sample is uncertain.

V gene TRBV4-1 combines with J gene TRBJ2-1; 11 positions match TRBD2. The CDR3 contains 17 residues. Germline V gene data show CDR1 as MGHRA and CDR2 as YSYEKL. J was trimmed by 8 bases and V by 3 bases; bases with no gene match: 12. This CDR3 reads CASSHSGRALGSDEQFF. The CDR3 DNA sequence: TGCGCCAGCAGCCATAGCGGGAGGGCCCTAGGTAGTGATGAGCAGTTCTTC.

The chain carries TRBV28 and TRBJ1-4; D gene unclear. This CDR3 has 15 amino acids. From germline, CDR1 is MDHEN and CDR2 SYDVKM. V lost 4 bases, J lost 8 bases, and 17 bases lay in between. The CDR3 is CASSYSWALGEKLFF. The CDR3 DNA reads TGTGCCAGCAGTTACAGCTGGGCCCTGGGGGAAAAACTGTTTTTT.

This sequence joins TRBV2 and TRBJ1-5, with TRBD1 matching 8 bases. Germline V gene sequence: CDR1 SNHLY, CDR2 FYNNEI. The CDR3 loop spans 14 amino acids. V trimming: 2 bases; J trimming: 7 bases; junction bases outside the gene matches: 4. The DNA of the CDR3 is TGTGCCAGCAGTGAAAGACAGGGGAGACAGCCCCAGCATTTT. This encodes CASSERQGRQPQHF.

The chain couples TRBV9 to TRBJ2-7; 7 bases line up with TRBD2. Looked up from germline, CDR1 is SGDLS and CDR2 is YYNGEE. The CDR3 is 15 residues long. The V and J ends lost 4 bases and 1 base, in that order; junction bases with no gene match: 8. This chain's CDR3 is CASSLGTTISYEQYF. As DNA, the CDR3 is TGTGCCAGCAGCTTAGGGACTACCATTTCCTACGAGCAGTACTTC.

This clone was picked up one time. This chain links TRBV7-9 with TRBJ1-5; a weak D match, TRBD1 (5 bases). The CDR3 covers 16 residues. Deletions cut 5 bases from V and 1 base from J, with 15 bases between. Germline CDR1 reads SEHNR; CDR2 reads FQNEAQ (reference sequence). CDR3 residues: CASSKGSGASNQPQHF. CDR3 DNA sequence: TGTGCCAGCAGCAAAGGGAGTGGGGCAAGCAATCAGCCCCAGCATTTT.

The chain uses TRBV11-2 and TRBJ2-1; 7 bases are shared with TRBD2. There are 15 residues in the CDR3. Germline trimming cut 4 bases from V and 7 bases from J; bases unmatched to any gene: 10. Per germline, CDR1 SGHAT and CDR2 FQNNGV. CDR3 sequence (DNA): TGTGCCAGCAGCTCCGGCACTAGCGTTAAAAATGAGCAGTTCTTC. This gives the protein CASSSGTSVKNEQFF.

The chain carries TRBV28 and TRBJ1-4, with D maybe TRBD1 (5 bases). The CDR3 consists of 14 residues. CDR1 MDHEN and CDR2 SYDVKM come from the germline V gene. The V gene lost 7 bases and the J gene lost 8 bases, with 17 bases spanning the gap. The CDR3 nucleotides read TGTGCCAGCACCCAGGGCCGTGGTAGAGAAAAACTGTTTTTT. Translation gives CASTQGRGREKLFF.

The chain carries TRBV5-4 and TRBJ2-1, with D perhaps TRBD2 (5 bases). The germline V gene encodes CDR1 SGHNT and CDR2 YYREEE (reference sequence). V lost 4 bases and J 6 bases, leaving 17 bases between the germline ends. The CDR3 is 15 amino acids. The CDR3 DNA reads TGTGCCAGCAGCCTTCGAGGGCAGAACACCAATGAGCAGTTCTTC. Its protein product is CASSLRGQNTNEQFF.

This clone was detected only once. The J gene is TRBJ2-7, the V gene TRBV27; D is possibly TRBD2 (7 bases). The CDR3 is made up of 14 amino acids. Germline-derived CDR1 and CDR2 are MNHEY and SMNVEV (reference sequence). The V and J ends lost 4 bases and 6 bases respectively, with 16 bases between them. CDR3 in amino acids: CASSSLGGAREQYF. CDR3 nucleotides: TGTGCCAGCAGTTCCCTGGGGGGGGCCCGCGAGCAGTACTTC.

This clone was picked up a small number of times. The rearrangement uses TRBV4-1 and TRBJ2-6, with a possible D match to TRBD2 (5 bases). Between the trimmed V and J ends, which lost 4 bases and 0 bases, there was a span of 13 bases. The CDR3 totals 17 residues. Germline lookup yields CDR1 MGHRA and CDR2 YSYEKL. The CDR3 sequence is CASSLGEGFSGANVLTF. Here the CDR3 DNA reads TGCGCCAGCAGCCTGGGAGAAGGATTCTCTGGGGCCAACGTCCTGACTTTC.

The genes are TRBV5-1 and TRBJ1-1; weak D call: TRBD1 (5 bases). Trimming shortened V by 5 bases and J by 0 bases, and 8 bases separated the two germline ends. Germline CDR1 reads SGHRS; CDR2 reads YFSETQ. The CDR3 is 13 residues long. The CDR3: CASRGRLNTEAFF. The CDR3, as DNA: TGCGCCAGCAGGGGACGGTTGAACACTGAAGCTTTCTTT. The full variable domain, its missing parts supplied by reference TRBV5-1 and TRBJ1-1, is KAGVTQTPRYLIKTRGQQVTLSCSPISGHRSVSWYQQTPGQGLQFLFEYFSETQRNKGNFPGRFSGRQFSNSRSEMNVSTLELGDSALYLCASRGRLNTEAFFGQGTRLTVV.

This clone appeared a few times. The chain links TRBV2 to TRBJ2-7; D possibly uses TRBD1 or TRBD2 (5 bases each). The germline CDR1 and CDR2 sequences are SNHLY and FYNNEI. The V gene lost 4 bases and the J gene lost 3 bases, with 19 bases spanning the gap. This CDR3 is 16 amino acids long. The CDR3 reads CASSGGFSQRVYEQYF. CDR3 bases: TGTGCCAGCAGTGGGGGGTTTTCCCAGAGGGTCTACGAGCAGTACTTC. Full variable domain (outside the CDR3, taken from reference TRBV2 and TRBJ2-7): EPEVTQTPSHQVTQMGQEVILRCVPISNHLYFYWYRQILGQKVEFLVSFYNNEISEKSEIFDDQFSVERPDGSNFTLKIRSTKLEDSAMYFCASSGGFSQRVYEQYFGPGTRLTVT.

The CDR3 nucleotides are TGTGCCAGCAGTAACAGGGGTGCACGTCAGCCCCAGCATTTT. It yields the protein CASSNRGARQPQHF. V usage is TRBV27 and J usage is TRBJ1-5; 7 nucleotides match TRBD1. CDR1 and CDR2 (germline): MNHEY, SMNVEV (reference sequence). CDR3 length: 14 residues. The V gene end was trimmed by 5 bases and the J gene end by 6 bases; junction bases not matched to a gene: 7.

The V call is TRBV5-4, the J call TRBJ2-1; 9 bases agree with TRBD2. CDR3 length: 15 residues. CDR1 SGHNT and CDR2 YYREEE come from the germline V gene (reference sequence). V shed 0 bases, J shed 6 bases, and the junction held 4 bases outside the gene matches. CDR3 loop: CASSLELAGINEQFF. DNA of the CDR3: TGTGCCAGCAGCTTGGAACTAGCGGGCATCAATGAGCAGTTCTTC. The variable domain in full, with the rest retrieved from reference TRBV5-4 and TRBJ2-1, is ETGVTQSPTHLIKTRGQQVTLRCSSQSGHNTVSWYQQALGQGPQFIFQYYREEENGRGNFPPRFSGLQFPNYSSELNVNALELDDSALYLCASSLELAGINEQFFGPGTRLTVL.

Written as DNA, the CDR3 is TGTGCCAGTACTCCCACGGACAGAGCCCTCTATGGCTACACCTTC. Translated: CASTPTDRALYGYTF. V is TRBV19 and J is TRBJ1-2; maybe TRBD1 (6 bases). CDR1 and CDR2 from the germline V gene are LNHDA and SQIVND (reference sequence). V lost 7 bases, J lost 4 bases, and 19 bases lay in between. The CDR3 totals 15 residues.

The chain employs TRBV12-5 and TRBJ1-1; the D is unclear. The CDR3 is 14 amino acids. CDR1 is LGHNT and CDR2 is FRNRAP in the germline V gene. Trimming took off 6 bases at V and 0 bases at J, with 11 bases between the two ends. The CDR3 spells CASGLDFMNTEAFF. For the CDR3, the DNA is TGTGCTAGTGGCCTGGACTTCATGAACACTGAAGCTTTCTTT.

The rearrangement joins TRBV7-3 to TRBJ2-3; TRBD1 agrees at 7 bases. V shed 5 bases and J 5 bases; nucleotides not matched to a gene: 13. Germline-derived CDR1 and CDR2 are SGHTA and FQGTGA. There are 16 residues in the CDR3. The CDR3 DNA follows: TGTGCCAGCAGCCCTGGGACAGTGGGTCTCAAAGATACGCAGTATTTT. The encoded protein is CASSPGTVGLKDTQYF.

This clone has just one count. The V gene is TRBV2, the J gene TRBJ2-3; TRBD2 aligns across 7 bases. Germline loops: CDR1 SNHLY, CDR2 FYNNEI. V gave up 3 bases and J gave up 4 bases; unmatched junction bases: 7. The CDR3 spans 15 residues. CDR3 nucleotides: TGTGCCAGCAGTGAGCGGGTAGCGGGCTCAGATACGCAGTATTTT. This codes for CASSERVAGSDTQYF.

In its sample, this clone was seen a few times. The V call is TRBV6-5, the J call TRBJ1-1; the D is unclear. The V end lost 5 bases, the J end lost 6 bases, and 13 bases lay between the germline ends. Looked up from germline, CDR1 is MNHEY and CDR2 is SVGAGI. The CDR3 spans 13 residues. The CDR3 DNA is TGTGCCAGCAGTGAATGGGCCATGCCTGAAGCTTTCTTT. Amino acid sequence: CASSEWAMPEAFF.

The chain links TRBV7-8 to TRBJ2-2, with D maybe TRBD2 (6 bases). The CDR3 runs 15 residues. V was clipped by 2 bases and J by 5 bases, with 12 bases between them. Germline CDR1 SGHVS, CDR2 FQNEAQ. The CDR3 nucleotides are TGTGCCAGCAGCTTATCTGGGGCGGGGACCGGGGAGCTGTTTTTT. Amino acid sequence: CASSLSGAGTGELFF.

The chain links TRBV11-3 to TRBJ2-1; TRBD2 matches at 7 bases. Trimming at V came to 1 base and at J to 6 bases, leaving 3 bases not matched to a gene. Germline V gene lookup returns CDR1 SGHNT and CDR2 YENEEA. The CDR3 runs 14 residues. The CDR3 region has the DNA TGTGCCAGCAGCTTAGGGGACTATCTCAATGAGCAGTTCTTC. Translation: CASSLGDYLNEQFF.

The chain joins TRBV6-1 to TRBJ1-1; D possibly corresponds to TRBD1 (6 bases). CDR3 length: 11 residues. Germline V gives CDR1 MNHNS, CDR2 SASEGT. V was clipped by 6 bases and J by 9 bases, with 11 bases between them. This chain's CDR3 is CASRDSSKAFF. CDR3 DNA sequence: TGTGCCAGCAGGGACAGCTCAAAAGCTTTCTTT.

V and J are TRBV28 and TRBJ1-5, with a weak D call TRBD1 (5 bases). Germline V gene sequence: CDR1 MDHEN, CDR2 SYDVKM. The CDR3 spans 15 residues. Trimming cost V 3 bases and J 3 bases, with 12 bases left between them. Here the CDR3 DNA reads TGTGCCAGCAGTTTTAGAGGGGCACTCAATCAGCCCCAGCATTTT. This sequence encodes CASSFRGALNQPQHF.

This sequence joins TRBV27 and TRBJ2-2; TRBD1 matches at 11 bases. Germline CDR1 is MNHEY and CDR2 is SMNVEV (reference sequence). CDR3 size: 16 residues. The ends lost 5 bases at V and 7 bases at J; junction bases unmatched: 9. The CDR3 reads CASSPRGQGVGGELFF. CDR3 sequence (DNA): TGTGCCAGCAGTCCGAGGGGACAGGGGGTCGGCGGGGAGCTGTTTTTT.

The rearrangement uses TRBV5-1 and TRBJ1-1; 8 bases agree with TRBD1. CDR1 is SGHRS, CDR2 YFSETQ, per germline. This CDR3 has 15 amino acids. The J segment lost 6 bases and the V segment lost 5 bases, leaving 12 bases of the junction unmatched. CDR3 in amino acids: CASRSTPGGASEAFF. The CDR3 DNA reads TGCGCCAGCAGATCAACCCCAGGGGGCGCCTCTGAAGCTTTCTTT.

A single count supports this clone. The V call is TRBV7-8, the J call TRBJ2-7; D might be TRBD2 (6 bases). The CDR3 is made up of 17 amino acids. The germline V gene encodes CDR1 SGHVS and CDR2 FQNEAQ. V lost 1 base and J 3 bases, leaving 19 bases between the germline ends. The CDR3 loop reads CASSLGGRGFKVYEQYF. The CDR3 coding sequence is TGTGCCAGCAGCTTAGGGGGCCGGGGGTTTAAAGTCTACGAGCAGTACTTC.

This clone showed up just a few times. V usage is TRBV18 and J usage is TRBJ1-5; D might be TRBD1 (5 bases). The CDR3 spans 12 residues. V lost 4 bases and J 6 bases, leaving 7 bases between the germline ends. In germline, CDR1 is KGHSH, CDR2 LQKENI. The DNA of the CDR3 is TGTGCCAGCTCACGGGGGAGTCAGCCCCAGCATTTT. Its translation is CASSRGSQPQHF.

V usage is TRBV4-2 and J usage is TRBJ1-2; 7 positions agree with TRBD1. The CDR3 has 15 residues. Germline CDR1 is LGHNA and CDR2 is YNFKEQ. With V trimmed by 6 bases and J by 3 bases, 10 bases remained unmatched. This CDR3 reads CASSPSSGQDYGYTF. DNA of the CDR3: TGTGCCAGCAGTCCCTCCTCCGGACAGGACTATGGCTACACCTTC.

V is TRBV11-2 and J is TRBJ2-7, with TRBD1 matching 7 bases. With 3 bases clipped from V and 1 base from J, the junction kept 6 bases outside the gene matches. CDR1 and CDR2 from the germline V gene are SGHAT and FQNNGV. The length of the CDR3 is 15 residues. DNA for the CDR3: TGTGCCAGCAGCTTCGGATCAGGGGGTTCCTACGAGCAGTACTTC. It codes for CASSFGSGGSYEQYF.

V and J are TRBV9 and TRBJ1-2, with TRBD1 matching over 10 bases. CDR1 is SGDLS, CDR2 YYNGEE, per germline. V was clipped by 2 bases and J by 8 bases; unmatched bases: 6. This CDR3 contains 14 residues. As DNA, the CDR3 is TGTGCCAGCAGCGTGGGACAGGGGACCAGAGGCTACACCTTC. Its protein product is CASSVGQGTRGYTF.